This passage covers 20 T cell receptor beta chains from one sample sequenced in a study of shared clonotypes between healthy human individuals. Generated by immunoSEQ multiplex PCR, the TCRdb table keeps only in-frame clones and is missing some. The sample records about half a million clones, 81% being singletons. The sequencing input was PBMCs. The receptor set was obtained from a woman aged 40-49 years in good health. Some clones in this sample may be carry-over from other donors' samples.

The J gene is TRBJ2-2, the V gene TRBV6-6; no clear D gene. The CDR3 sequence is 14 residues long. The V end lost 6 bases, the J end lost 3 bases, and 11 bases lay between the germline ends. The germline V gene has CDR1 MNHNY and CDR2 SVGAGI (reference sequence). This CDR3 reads CASRSCTDTGELFF. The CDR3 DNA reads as TGTGCCAGCAGGTCATGTACGGACACCGGGGAGCTGTTTTTT.

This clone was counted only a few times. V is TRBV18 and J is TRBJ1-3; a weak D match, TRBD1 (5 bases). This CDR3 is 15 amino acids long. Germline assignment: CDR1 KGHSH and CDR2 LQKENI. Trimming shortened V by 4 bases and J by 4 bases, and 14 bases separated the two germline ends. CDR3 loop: CASSLDNRSGNTIYF. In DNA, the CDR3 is TGTGCCAGCTCACTGGACAATCGATCGGGAAACACCATATATTTT.

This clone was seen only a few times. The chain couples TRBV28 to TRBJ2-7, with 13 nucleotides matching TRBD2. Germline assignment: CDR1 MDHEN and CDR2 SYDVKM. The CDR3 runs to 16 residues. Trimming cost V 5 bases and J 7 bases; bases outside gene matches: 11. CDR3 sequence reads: CASSTNGLAGVDEQYF. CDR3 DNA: TGTGCCAGCAGTACAAATGGACTAGCGGGAGTTGATGAGCAGTACTTC.

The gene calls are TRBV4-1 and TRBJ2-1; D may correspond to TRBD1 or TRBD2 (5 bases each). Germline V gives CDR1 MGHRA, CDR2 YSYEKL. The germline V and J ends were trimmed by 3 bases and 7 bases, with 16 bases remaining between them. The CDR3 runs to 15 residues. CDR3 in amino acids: CASSQRGTGGNEQFF. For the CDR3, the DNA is TGCGCCAGCAGCCAGAGGGGCACCGGTGGGAATGAGCAGTTCTTC.

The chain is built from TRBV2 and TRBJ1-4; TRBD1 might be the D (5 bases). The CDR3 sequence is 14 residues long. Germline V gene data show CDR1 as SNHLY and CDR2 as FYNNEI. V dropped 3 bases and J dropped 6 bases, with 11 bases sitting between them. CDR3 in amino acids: CASSDGGYHEKLFF. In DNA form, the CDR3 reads TGTGCCAGCAGTGATGGGGGGTACCATGAAAAACTGTTTTTT.

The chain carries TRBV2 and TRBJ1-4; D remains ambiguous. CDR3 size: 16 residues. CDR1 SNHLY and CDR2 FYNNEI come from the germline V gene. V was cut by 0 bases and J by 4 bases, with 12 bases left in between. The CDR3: CASSEAWGQNNEKLFF. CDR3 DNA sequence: TGTGCCAGCAGTGAAGCGTGGGGTCAGAATAATGAAAAACTGTTTTTT.

CDR3 residues: CATSREVEGTETYTWGYTF. Written as DNA, the CDR3 is TGTGCCACCAGCAGGGAGGTAGAGGGGACGGAGACCTACACTTGGGGCTACACCTTC. The chain recombines TRBV15 with TRBJ1-2, with a tentative D call TRBD1 (5 bases). Germline V gene lookup returns CDR1 LNHNV and CDR2 YYDKDF (reference sequence). V dropped 3 bases and J dropped 8 bases, with 31 bases sitting between them. The CDR3 sequence is 19 residues long.

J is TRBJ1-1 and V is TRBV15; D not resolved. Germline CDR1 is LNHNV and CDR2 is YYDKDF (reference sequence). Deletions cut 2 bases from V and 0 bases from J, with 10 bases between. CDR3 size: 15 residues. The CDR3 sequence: CATSRNSKMNTEAFF. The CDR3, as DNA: TGTGCCACCAGCAGAAACAGCAAGATGAACACTGAAGCTTTCTTT.

The CDR3 DNA reads as TGTGCCAGCAGGTGGGGACAGGGGGCGCGCACCGGGGAGCTGTTTTTT. Protein sequence: CASRWGQGARTGELFF. This chain joins TRBV27 and TRBJ2-2; 12 positions match TRBD1. The CDR3 length is 16 residues. Germline-derived CDR1 and CDR2 are MNHEY and SMNVEV (reference sequence). The V gene end was trimmed by 6 bases and the J gene end by 4 bases; junction bases not matched to a gene: 6.

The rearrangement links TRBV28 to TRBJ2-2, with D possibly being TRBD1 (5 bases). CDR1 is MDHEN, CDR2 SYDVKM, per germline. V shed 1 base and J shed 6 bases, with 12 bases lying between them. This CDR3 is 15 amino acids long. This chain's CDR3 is CASSLLSRAAGELFF. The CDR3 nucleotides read TGTGCCAGCAGTTTATTGTCCAGGGCCGCCGGGGAGCTGTTTTTT.

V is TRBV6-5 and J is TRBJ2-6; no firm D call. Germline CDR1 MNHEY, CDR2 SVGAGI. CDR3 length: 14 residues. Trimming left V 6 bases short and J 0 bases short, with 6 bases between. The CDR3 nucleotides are TGTGCCAGCAGCGTGAGCTCTGGGGCCAACGTCCTGACTTTC. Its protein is CASSVSSGANVLTF.

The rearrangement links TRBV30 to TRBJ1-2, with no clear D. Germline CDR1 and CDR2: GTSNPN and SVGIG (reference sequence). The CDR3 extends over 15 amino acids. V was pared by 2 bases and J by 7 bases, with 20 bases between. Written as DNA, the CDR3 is TGTGCCTGGAGTCCTCGGGTAGAGGTGTTTGGTGGCTACACCTTC. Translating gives CAWSPRVEVFGGYTF.

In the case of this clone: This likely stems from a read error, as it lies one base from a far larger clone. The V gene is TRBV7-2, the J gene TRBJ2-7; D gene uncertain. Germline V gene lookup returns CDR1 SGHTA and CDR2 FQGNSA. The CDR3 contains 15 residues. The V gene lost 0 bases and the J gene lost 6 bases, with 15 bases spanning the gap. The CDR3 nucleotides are TGTGCCAGCAGCTTAGCTGGCTGGAAATCGACCGAGCAGTACTTC. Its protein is CASSLAGWKSTEQYF.

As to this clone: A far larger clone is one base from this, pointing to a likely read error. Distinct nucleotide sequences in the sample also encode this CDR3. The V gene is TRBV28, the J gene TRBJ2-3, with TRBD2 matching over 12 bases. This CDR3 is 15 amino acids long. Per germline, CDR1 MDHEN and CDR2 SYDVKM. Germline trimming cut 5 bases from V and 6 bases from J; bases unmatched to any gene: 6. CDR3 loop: CASSLAGGPGDTQYF. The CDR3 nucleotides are TGTGCCAGCAGTCTAGCGGGAGGGCCCGGGGATACGCAGTATTTT.

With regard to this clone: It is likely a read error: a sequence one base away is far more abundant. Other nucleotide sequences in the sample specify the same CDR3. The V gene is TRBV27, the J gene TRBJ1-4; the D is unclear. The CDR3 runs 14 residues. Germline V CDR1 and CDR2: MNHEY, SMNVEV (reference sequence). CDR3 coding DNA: TGTGCCAGCAGACTGACCCCAACCAATGAAAAACTGTTTTTT. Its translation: CASRLTPTNEKLFF.

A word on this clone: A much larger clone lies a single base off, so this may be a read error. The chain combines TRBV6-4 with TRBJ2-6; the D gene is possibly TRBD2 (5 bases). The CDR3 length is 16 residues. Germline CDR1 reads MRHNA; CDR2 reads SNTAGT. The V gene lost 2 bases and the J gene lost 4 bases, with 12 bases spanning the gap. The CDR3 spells CASSDHLADGANVLTF. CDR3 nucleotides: TGTGCCAGCAGTGACCACCTAGCAGACGGGGCCAACGTCCTGACTTTC.

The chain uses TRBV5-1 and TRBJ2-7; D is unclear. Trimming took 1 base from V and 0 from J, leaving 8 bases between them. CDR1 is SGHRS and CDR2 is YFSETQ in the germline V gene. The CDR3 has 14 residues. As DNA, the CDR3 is TGCGCCAGCAGCTTGACTGCAACCTCCTACGAGCAGTACTTC. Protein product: CASSLTATSYEQYF.

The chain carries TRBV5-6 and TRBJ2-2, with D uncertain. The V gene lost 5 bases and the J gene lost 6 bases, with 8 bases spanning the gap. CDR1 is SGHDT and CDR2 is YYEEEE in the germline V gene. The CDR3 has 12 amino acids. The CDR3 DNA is TGTGCCAGCAGTAGACCGGCCGGGGAGCTGTTTTTT. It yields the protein CASSRPAGELFF.

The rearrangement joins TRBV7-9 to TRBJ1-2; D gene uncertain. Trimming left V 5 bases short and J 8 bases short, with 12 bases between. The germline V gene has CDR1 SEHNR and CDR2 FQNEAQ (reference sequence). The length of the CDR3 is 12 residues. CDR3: CASSLSAGGYTF. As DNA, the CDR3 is TGTGCCAGCAGCCTATCAGCTGGGGGCTACACCTTC.

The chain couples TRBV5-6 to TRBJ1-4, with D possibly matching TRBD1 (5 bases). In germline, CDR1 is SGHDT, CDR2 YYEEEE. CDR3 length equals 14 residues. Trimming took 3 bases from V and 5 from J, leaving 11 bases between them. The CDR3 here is CASSSGTGNEKLFF. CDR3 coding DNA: TGTGCCAGCAGCTCCGGGACGGGGAATGAAAAACTGTTTTTT.